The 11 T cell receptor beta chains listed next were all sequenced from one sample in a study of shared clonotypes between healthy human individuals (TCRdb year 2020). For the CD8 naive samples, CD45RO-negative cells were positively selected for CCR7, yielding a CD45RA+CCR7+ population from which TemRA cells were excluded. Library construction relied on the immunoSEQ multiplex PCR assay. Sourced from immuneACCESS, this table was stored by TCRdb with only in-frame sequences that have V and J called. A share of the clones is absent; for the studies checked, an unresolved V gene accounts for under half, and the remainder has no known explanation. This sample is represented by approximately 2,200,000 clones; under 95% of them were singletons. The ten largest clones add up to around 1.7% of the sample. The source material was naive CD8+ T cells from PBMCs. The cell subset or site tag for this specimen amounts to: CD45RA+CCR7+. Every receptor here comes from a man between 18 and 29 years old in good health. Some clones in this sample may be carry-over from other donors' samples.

CDR3 nucleotides: TGTGCCAGCAGTAAACAGGGGCCTGCCTACGAGCAGTACTTC. Amino acid sequence: CASSKQGPAYEQYF. The chain recombines TRBV27 with TRBJ2-7; 7 bases fit TRBD1. CDR1 MNHEY and CDR2 SMNVEV come from the germline V gene (reference sequence). This CDR3 has 14 residues. V gave up 5 bases and J gave up 2 bases; unmatched junction bases: 6.

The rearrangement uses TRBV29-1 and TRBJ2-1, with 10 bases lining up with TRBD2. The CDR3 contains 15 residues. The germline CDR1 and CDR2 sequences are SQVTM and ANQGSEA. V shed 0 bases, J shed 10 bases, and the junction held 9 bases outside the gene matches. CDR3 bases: TGCAGCGTTGAAGAACCGGGACTAGCGATTGGGGAGCAGTTCTTC. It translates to CSVEEPGLAIGEQFF.

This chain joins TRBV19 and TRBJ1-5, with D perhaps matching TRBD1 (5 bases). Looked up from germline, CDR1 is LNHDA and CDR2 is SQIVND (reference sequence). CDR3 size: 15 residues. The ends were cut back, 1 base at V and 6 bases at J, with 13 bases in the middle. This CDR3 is CASSIVSGGFQPQHF. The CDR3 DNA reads TGTGCCAGTAGTATAGTGTCGGGGGGTTTTCAGCCCCAGCATTTT.

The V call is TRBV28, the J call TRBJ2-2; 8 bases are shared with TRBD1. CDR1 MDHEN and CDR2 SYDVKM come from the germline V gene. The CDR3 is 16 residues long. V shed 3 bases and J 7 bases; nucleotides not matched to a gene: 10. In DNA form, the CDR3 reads TGTGCCAGCAGTTTGCCAGGGGGCCTCGCGAGCGGGGAGCTGTTTTTT. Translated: CASSLPGGLASGELFF.

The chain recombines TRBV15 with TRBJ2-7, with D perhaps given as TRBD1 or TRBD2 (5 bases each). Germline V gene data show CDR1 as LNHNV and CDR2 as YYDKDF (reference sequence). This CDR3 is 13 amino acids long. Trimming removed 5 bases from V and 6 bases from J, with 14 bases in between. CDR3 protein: CATSGNWGSEQYF. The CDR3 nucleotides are TGTGCCACCAGCGGGAACTGGGGGTCCGAGCAGTACTTC.

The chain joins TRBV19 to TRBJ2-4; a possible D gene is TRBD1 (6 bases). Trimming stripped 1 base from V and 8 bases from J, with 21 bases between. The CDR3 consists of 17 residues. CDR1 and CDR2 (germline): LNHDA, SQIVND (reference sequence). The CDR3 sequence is CASSIVLTGGTGHIQYF. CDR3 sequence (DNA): TGTGCCAGTAGTATAGTCCTGACAGGCGGAACCGGTCACATTCAGTACTTC.

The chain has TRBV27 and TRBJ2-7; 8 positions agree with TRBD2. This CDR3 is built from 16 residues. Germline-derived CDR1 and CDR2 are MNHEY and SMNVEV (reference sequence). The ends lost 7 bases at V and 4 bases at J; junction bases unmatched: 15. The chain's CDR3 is CASTGGGPAPLYEQYF. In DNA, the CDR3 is TGTGCCAGCACGGGGGGGGGCCCTGCCCCCCTTTACGAGCAGTACTTC.

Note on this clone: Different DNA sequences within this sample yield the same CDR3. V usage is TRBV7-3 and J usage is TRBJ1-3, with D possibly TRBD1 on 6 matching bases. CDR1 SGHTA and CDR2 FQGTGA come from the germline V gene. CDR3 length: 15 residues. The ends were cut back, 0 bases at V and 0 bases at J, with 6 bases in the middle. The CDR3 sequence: CASSLTGGSGNTIYF. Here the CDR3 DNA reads TGTGCCAGCAGCTTAACAGGGGGCTCTGGAAACACCATATATTTT.

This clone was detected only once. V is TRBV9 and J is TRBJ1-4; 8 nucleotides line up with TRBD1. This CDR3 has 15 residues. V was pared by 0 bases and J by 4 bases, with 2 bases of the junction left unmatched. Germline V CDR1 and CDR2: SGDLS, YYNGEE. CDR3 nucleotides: TGTGCCAGCAGCGTAGATGGACAGGGTAATGAAAAACTGTTTTTT. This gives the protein CASSVDGQGNEKLFF.

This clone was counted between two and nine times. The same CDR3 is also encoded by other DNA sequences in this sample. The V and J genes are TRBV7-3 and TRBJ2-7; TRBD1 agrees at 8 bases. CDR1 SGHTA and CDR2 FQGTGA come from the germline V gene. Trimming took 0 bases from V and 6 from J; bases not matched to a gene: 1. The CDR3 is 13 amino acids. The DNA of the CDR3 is TGTGCCAGCAGCTTAACTGGGACAGGCGAGCAGTACTTC. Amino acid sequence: CASSLTGTGEQYF. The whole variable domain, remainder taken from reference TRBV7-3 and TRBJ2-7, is GAGVSQTPSNKVTEKGKYVELRCDPISGHTALYWYRQSLGQGPEFLIYFQGTGAADDSGLPNDRFFAVRPEGSVSTLKIQRTERGDSAVYLCASSLTGTGEQYFGPGTRLTVT.

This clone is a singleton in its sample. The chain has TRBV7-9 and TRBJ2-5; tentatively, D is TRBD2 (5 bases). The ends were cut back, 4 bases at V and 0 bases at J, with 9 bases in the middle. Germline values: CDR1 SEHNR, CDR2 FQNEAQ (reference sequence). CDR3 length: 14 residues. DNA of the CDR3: TGTGCCAGCAGCTCGCGGGCGGACCAAGAGACCCAGTACTTC. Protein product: CASSSRADQETQYF.